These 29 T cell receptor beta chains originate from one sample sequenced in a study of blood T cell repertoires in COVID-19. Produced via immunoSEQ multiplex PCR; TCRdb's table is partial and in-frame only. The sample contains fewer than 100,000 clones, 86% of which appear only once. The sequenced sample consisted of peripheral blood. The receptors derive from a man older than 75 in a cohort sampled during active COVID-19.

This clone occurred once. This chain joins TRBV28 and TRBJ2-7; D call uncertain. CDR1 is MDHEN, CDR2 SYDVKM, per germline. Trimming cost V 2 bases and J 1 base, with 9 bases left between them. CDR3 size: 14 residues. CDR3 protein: CASSLDFQSYEQYV. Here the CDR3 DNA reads TGTGCCAGCAGTTTAGACTTTCAATCCTACGAGCAGTACGTC.

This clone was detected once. The CDR3 DNA sequence: TGTGCCACCAGCAGAGGGGGGGGAGGCTCCTATAATTCACCCCTCCACTTT. Its protein product is CATSRGGGGSYNSPLHF. The chain joins TRBV15 to TRBJ1-6; the D gene is possibly TRBD1 (5 bases). The CDR3 runs to 17 residues. The germline V and J ends were trimmed by 1 base and 0 bases, with 10 bases remaining between them. The germline V gene encodes CDR1 LNHNV and CDR2 YYDKDF (reference sequence).

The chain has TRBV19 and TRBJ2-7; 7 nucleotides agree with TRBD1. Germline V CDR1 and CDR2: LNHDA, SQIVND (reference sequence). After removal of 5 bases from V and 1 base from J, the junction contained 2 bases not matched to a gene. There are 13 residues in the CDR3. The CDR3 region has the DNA TGTGCCAGTAGTCCGACAGGGTCCTACGAGCAGTACGTC. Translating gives CASSPTGSYEQYV.

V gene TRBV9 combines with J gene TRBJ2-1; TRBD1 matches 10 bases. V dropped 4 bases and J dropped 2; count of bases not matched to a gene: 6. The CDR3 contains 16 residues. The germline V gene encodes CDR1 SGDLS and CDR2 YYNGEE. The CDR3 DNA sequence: TGTGCCAGCAGCACCCGGACAGGGGGGACCTACAATGAGCAGTTCTTC. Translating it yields CASSTRTGGTYNEQFF.

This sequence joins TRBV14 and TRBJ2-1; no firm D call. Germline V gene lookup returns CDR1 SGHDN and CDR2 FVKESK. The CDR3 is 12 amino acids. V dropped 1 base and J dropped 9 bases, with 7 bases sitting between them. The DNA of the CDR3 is TGTGCCAGCAGCCAAGGGAGAGGTGAGCAGTTCTTC. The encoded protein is CASSQGRGEQFF. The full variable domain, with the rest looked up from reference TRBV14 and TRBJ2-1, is EAGVTQFPSHSVIEKGQTVTLRCDPISGHDNLYWYRRVMGKEIKFLLHFVKESKQDESGMPNNRFLAERTGGTYSTLKVQPAELEDSGVYFCASSQGRGEQFFGPGTRLTVL.

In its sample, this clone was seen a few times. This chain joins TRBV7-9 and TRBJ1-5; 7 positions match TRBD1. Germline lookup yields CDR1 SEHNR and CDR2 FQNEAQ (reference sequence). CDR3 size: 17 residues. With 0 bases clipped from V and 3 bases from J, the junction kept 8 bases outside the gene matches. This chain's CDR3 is CASSLAQTGSLNQPQHF. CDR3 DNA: TGTGCCAGCAGCTTAGCCCAGACAGGGTCGCTCAATCAGCCCCAGCATTTT.

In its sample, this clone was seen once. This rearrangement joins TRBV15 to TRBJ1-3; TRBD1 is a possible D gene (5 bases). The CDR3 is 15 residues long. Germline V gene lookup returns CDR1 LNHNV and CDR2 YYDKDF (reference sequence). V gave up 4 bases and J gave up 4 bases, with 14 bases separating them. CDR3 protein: CATSTAGLGGNTIYF. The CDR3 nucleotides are TGTGCCACCAGCACTGCAGGGCTGGGGGGAAACACCATATATTTT.

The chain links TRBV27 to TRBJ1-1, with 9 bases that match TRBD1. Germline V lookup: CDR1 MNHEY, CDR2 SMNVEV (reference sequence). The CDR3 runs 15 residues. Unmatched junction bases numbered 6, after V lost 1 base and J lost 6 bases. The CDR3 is CASSLWLGQGSEAFF. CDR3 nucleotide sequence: TGTGCCAGCAGTTTATGGCTAGGACAGGGGTCTGAAGCTTTCTTT.

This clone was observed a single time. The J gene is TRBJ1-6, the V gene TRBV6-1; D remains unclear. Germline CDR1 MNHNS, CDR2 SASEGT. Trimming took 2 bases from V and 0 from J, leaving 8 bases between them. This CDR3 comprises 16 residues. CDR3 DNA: TGTGCCAGCAGTGAAAGCACTTACTCCTATAATTCACCCCTCCACTTT. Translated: CASSESTYSYNSPLHF.

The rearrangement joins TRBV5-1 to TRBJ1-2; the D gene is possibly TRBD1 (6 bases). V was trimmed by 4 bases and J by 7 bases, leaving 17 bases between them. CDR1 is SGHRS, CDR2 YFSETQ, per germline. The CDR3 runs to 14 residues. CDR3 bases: TGCGCCAGCAGCATACAGACAGGAGAGGCTGGCTACACCTTC. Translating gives CASSIQTGEAGYTF.

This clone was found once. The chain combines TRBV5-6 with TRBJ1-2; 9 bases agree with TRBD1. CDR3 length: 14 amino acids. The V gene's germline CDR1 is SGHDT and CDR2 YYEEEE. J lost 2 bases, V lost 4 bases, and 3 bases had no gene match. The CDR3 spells CASSTGGPNYGYTF. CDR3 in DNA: TGTGCCAGCAGCACAGGGGGCCCCAACTATGGCTACACCTTC. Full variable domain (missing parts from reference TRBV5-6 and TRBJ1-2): DAGVTQSPTHLIKTRGQQVTLRCSPKSGHDTVSWYQQALGQGPQFIFQYYEEEERQRGNFPDRFSGHQFPNYSSELNVNALLLGDSALYLCASSTGGPNYGYTFGSGTRLTVV.

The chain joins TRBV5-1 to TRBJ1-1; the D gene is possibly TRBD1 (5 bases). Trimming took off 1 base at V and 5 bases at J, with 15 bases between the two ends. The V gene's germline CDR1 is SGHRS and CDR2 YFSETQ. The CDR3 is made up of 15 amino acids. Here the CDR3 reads CASSLIGSGLTEAFF. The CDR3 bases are TGCGCCAGCAGCTTGATTGGGTCAGGGTTGACTGAAGCTTTCTTT.

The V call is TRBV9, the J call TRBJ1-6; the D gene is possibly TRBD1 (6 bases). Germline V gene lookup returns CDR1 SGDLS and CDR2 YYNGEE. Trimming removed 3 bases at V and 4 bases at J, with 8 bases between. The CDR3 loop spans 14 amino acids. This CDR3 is CASSAGQYNSPLHF. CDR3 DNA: TGTGCCAGCAGCGCGGGACAATATAATTCACCCCTCCACTTT. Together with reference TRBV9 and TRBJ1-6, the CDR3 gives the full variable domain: DSGVTQTPKHLITATGQRVTLRCSPRSGDLSVYWYQQSLDQGLQFLIQYYNGEERAKGNILERFSAQQFPDLHSELNLSSLELGDSALYFCASSAGQYNSPLHFGNGTRLTVT.

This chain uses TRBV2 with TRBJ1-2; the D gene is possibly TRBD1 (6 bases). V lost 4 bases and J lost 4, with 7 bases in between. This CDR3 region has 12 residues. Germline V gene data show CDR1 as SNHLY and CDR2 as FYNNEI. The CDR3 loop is CASSGDTYGYTF. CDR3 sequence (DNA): TGTGCCAGCAGTGGGGACACCTATGGCTACACCTTC.

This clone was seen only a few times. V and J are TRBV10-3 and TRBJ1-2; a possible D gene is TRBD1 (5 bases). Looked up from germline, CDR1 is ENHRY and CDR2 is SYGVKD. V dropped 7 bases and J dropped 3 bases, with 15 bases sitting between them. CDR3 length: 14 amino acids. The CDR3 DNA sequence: TGTGCCATCACTAAAGAAGGGGCCCACTATGGCTACACCTTC. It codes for CAITKEGAHYGYTF.

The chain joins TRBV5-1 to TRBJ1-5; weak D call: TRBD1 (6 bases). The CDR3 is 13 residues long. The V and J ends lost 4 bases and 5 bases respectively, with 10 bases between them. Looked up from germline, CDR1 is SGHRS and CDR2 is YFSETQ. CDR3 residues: CASSAGADQPQHF. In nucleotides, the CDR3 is TGCGCCAGCAGCGCAGGGGCTGATCAGCCCCAGCATTTT.

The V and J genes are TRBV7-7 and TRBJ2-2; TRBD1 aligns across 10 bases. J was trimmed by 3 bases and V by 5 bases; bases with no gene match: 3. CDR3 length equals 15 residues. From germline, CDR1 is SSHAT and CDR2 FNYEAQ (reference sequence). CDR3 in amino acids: CASSKTGGYTGELFF. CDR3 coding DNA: TGTGCCAGCAGCAAGACAGGGGGCTACACCGGGGAGCTGTTTTTT.

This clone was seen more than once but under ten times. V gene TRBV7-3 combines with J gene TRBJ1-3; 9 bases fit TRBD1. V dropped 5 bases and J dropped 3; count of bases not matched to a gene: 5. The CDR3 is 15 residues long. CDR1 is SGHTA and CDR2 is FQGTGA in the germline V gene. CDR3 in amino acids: CASSPGTGFGNTIYF. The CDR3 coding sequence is TGTGCCAGCAGCCCCGGGACAGGGTTTGGAAACACCATATATTTT. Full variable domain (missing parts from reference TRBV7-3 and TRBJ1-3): GAGVSQTPSNKVTEKGKYVELRCDPISGHTALYWYRQSLGQGPEFLIYFQGTGAADDSGLPNDRFFAVRPEGSVSTLKIQRTERGDSAVYLCASSPGTGFGNTIYFGEGSWLTVV.

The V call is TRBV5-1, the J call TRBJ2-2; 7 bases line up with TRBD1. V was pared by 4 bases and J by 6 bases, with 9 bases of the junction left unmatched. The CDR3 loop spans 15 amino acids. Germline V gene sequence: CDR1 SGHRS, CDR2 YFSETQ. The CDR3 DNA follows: TGCGCCAGCAGCCCGGGACAGCAAATCCCCGGGGAGCTGTTTTTT. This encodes CASSPGQQIPGELFF.

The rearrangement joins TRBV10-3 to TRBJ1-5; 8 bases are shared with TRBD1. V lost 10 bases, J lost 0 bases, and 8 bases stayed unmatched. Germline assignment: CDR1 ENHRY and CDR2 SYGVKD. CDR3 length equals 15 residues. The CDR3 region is CATAKDRDSNQPQHF. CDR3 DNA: TGTGCCACGGCCAAGGACAGGGATAGCAATCAGCCCCAGCATTTT.

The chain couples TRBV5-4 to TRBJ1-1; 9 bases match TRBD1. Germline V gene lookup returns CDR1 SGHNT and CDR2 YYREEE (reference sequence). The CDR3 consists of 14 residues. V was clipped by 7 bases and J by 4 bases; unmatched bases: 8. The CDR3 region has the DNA TGTGCCAGCCAGGGACAGGGACTTATCACTGAAGCTTTCTTT. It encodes CASQGQGLITEAFF.

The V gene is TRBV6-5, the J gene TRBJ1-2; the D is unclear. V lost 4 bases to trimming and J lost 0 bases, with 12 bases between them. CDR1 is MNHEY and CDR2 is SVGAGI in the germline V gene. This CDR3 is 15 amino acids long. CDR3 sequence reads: CASSFSVFANYGYTF. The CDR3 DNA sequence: TGTGCCAGCAGTTTTTCAGTCTTCGCTAACTATGGCTACACCTTC.

The CDR3 is CASSVGSGRNSPLHF. CDR3 in DNA: TGTGCCAGCAGCGTAGGATCAGGGAGGAATTCACCCCTCCACTTT. The V gene is TRBV9, the J gene TRBJ1-6; D might be TRBD1 (5 bases). Germline V CDR1 and CDR2: SGDLS, YYNGEE. The CDR3 loop spans 15 amino acids. V shed 0 bases and J shed 7 bases, with 11 bases lying between them.

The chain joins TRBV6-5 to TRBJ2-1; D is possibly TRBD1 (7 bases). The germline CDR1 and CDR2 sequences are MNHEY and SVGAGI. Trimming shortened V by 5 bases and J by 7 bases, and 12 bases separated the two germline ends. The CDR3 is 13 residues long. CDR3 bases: TGTGCCAGCAGTAAACAGGGGAGGAATGAGCAGTTCTTC. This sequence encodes CASSKQGRNEQFF.

The CDR3 bases are TGTGCCAGCAGCGTAGACCTAGCGGGAAGCACAGATACGCAGTATTTT. This sequence encodes CASSVDLAGSTDTQYF. The chain uses TRBV9 and TRBJ2-3, with 9 bases identical to TRBD2. The CDR3 spans 16 residues. With 0 bases clipped from V and 0 bases from J, the junction kept 2 bases outside the gene matches. Germline V gene sequence: CDR1 SGDLS, CDR2 YYNGEE.

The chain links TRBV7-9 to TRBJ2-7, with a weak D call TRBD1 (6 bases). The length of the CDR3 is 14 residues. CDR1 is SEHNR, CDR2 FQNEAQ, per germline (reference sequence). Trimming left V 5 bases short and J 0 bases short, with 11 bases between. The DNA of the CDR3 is TGTGCCAGCAGCCCAACAGGGACCTCCTACGAGCAGTACTTC. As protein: CASSPTGTSYEQYF.

CDR3 DNA sequence: TGTGCCAGCAGCTTAGGAGCGGGGGGGCCCTACGAGCAGTACTTC. Its translation: CASSLGAGGPYEQYF. J is TRBJ2-7 and V is TRBV11-2, with 10 bases aligning to TRBD2. Per the germline V gene, CDR1 is SGHAT and CDR2 is FQNNGV. V was clipped by 1 base and J by 2 bases; unmatched bases: 2. The CDR3 sequence is 15 residues long.

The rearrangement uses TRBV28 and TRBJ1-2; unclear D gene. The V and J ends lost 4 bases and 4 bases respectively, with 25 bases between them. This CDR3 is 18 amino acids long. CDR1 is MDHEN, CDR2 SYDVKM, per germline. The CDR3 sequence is CASSSRHGGRYSSYGYTF. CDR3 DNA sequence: TGTGCCAGCAGTTCCCGCCACGGAGGCAGGTACTCATCCTATGGCTACACCTTC.

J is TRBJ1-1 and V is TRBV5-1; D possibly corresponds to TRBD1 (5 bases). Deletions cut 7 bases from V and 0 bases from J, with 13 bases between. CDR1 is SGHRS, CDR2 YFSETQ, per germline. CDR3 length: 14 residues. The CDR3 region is CASGGTDLNTEAFF. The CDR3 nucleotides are TGCGCCAGCGGAGGGACGGACCTGAACACTGAAGCTTTCTTT.